Listed below are T cell receptor beta chains from one sample, sequenced in a study of T cells in Graves' hyperthyroidism and ophthalmopathy. Each CDR3 protein gets one entry after TCRdb re-called the multiplex PCR reads with MiXCR. The sample records 250,000 or so distinct CDR3 sequences, about 15% being singletons. Material: blood. These receptors all stem from a woman aged 40 to 55 with Graves' hyperthyroidism that later progressed to Graves' ophthalmopathy. Both conserved end residues are part of each CDR3. The order of the fields is V gene, J gene, clone size, D gene, CDR3 DNA, CDR3 protein. A D gene is named only where the DNA matches it firmly. Size is stated for part of the rows, as once, few or many counts, or as a class when the clone is expanded.

TRBV6-2/TRBV6-3	TRBJ1-4	many	-	TGTGCCAGCAGCGCCGAAGGGATTGAAAAACTGTTTTTT	CASSAEGIEKLFF
TRBV28	TRBJ1-1	many	-	TGTGCCAGCAGTTTCTGGTATGAAGCTTTCTTT	CASSFWYEAFF
TRBV19	TRBJ2-2	many	-	TGTGCCAGCAGTAAGGGCAAGTGGTTCGGGGAGCTGTTTTTT	CASSKGKWFGELFF
TRBV13	TRBJ2-2	many	TRBD1	TGTGCCAGCAGCCCGTGGACAGGGCTCGGCACCGGGGAGCTGTTTTTT	CASSPWTGLGTGELFF
TRBV6-2/TRBV6-3	TRBJ2-7	many	-	TGTGCCAGCAGTACGAACCGGGCCTGGAGCTCCTACGAGCAGTACTTC	CASSTNRAWSSYEQYF
TRBV12-3/TRBV12-4	TRBJ2-5	many	TRBD1	TGTGCCAGCAGTCCGGGACAGGGGAACGGAGAGACCCAGTACTTC	CASSPGQGNGETQYF
TRBV28	TRBJ2-7	many	-	TGTGCCAGCAGTGACGGGACACTGAGCTCGAGCTCCTACGAGCAGTACTTC	CASSDGTLSSSSYEQYF
TRBV13	TRBJ1-3	few	-	TGTGCCAGCAGTTACCGGGACGACTCTGGAAACACCATATATTTT	CASSYRDDSGNTIYF
TRBV4-1	TRBJ2-1	-	-	TGCGCCAGCAGCCAAGTGGGGCCTCTAAATGAGCAGTTCTTC	CASSQVGPLNEQFF
TRBV6-2/TRBV6-3	TRBJ2-1	-	-	TGTGCCAGCAATACCGGGGCCCTGGGCGAGCAGTTCTTC	CASNTGALGEQFF
TRBV2	TRBJ1-1	many	-	TGTGCCAGCAGTGACAGAAGGTACACTGAAGCTTTCTTT	CASSDRRYTEAFF
TRBV2	TRBJ2-5	many	-	TGTGCCAGCAACCGGGACGGAGGCCAAGAGACCCAGTACTTC	CASNRDGGQETQYF
TRBV3-1	TRBJ1-2	many	-	TGTGCCAGCAGCCAAGGAGTGCAAGGCGCAGGGTATGGCTACACCTTC	CASSQGVQGAGYGYTF
TRBV7-3	TRBJ2-7	many	-	TGTGCCAGCAGCTTAGTCCCAGGTTCCTACGAGCAGTACTTC	CASSLVPGSYEQYF